The present TCR beta chain was sequenced within a study of CD8+CD57+ T cells in acquired aplastic anemia. The wider study: Sorting CD4+ and CD8+ cells gave DNA averaging around 3 ug. Overall study results and limits: Patient and control CD8+ Simpson's diversity was not significantly different.

The CDR3 has 16 residues. Germline V lookup: CDR1 SNHLY, CDR2 FYNNEI. Trimming removed 3 bases from V and 1 base from J; junction bases left unmatched: 5. CD8+CD57+ cell expansion had been shown by flow cytometry in patients chosen for sequencing. All patients were therapy-naive when blood was sampled. Genomic DNA acted as the template from which TCR beta VDJ combination and CDR3 sequence profiling were carried out. TCRdb fed the reads into MiXCR, producing one record per CDR3 protein. The sample lists just over 150,000 distinct CDR3 sequences, about 50% seen once, with roughly 30% in the top ten. As concerns this clonotype: Its antigen is not known.

The TCR originated in a human donor with aplastic anemia. V usage is TRBV2 and J usage is TRBJ2-1, with 8 bases matching TRBD2. Source material: sorted CD4+, CD8+, or CD8+CD57+ T cells (not recorded which) from PBMCs. The DNA of the CDR3 is TGTGCCAGCAGTGACGCGGGGGGTGGGTCCTACAATGAGCAGTTCTTC. Encoded protein: CASSDAGGGSYNEQFF.